This T cell receptor beta chain was sequenced during a study of T-cell memory formation after mild COVID-19. As for the study in general: Each donor largely had its own TCR clusters. The study's findings and limits: Whereas later expanders leaned CD4+, clones contracting day 15 to 85 showed a balanced CD4/CD8 makeup. Detection of some responders pre-infection suggested pre-existing cross-reactive memory T cells participated.

The table lists this clonotype with a few counts. Its cognate antigen is unknown. The CDR3 runs 14 residues. Germline CDR1 is MNHNS and CDR2 is SASEGT. With 7 bases removed from V and 4 bases from J, the gap between germline ends came to 16 bases. With constant-segment primers, 5'RACE yielded cDNA libraries of TCR alpha and TCR beta that carried sample barcodes and UMIs. TCRdb fed the 5' RACE reads into MiXCR, producing one record per CDR3 protein. This sample has hundreds of thousands of distinct CDR3 sequences, with over 15% found just once. The TCR originated in a man in his late teens or twenties who had mild COVID-19 (a few samples of this study predate the infection). Cell type and time point are not known. The chain uses TRBV6-1 and TRBJ1-2; D not certain. Specimen: PBMCs or a T cell subset sorted from them (not recorded which). The CDR3 coding sequence is TGTGCCAGCATCGAAAAAGGGCGGACCTATGGCTACACCTTC. It codes for CASIEKGRTYGYTF.